This T cell receptor beta chain originates from a study of lymphopenia after photon versus proton radiotherapy. In the case of this clone: The antigen is not known.

Study-level results: A bigger post-nadir fall in TCR diversity correlated inversely with survival time in deceased patients. Proton therapy kept repertoires fairly stable, unlike photons, which gained effector/memory cells. After the lymphocyte nadir, photon-treated repertoires showed oligoclonal expansion, especially of CD8+ Temra cells.

The assay was immunoSEQ multiplex PCR, and TCRdb's table has in-frame clones only and misses some. This sample has about 37,000 clones, with more than 70% found just once. The CDR3 contains 13 residues. Germline V gives CDR1 SGHTA, CDR2 FQGNSA. V was shortened by 6 bases and J by 5 bases, with 10 bases between the two germline ends. The chain recombines TRBV7-2 with TRBJ2-2; D is undetermined. This receptor was identified in a man aged 50 to 59 with gastric cancer. The starting material was peripheral blood, obtained from a patient treated with photon-based radiotherapy. This CDR3 reads CASSVPWTGELFF. The CDR3 DNA sequence: TGTGCCAGCAGTGTACCATGGACCGGGGAGCTGTTTTTT.